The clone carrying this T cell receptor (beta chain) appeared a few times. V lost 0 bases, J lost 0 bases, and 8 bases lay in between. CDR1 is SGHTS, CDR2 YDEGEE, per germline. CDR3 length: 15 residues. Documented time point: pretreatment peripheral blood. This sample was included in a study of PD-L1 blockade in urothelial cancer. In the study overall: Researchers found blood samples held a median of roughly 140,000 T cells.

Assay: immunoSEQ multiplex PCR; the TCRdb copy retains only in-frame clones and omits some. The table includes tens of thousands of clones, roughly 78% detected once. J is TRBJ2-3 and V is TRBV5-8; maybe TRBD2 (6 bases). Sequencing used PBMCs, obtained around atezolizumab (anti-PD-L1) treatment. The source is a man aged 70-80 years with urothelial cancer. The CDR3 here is CASSLASGSTDTQYF. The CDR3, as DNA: TGTGCCAGCAGCTTGGCGAGCGGGAGCACAGATACGCAGTATTTT.